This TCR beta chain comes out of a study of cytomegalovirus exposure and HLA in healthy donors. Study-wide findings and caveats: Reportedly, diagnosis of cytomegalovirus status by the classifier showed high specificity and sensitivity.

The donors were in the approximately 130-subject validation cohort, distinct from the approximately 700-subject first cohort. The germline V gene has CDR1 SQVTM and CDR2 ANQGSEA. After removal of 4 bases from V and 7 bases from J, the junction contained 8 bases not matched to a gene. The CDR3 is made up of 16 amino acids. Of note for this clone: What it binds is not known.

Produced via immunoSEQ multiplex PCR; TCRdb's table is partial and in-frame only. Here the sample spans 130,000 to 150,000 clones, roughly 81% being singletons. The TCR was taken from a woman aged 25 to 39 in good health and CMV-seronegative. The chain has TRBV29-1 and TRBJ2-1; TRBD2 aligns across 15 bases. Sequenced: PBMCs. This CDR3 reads CSVVPPGLAGGNEQFF. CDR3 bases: TGCAGCGTTGTACCCCCGGGACTAGCGGGGGGTAATGAGCAGTTCTTC.